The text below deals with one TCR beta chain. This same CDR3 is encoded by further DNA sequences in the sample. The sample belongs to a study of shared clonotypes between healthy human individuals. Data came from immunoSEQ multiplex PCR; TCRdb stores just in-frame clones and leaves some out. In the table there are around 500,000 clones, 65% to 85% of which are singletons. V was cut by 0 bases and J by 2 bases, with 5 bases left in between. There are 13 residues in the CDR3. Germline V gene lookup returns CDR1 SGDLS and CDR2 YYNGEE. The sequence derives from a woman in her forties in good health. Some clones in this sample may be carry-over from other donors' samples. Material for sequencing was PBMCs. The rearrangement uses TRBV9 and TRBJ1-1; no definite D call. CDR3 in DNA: TGTGCCAGCAGCGTAGGGTCAAACACTGAAGCTTTCTTT. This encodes CASSVGSNTEAFF.